The rows below give T cell receptor beta chains drawn from one sample of a study of blood T cell repertoires in COVID-19. Here immunoSEQ multiplex PCR was the method, and the copy in TCRdb shows in-frame clones only, minus some. Counted here are about 220,000 clones, 70% to 85% occurring once; the ten biggest clones make up 1.3%. Sequenced sample: PBMCs or T cells enriched from blood (not recorded which). All receptors derive from a middle-aged woman with acute COVID-19. The CDR3 runs from the conserved cysteine through the conserved F or W. D genes are given only for firm matches. Only some rows state a clone size, as once, few, many or a class for expanded clones.

d_gene,abundance,j_gene,v_gene,CDR3aa,CDR3nt
TRBD1,NA,TRBJ2-3,TRBV4-2,CASSPRQGIEDTQYF,TGTGCCAGCAGCCCGCGACAGGGGATAGAAGATACGCAGTATTTT
NA,NA,TRBJ1-1,TRBV12-3/TRBV12-4,CASTLDRNTEAFF,TGTGCCAGCACCCTAGACAGGAACACTGAAGCTTTCTTT
TRBD2,once,TRBJ2-3,TRBV19,CASRPNALAGDTQYF,TGTGCCAGTAGGCCCAATGCTCTAGCGGGAGATACGCAGTATTTT
NA,few,TRBJ1-2,TRBV2,CASSKEGLTNYGYTF,TGTGCCAGCAGTAAGGAGGGGCTTACTAACTATGGCTACACCTTC
NA,NA,TRBJ2-2,TRBV7-3,CASSSQGSTGELFF,TGTGCCAGCAGCTCCCAGGGGAGCACCGGGGAGCTGTTTTTT
TRBD1,NA,TRBJ1-2,TRBV7-2,CASSHGAGGGYTF,TGTGCCAGCAGCCATGGGGCAGGGGGTGGCTACACCTTC
TRBD2,NA,TRBJ2-5,TRBV2,CASRAGAAETQYF,TGTGCCAGCAGAGCGGGGGCCGCGGAGACCCAGTACTTC
NA,few,TRBJ1-2,TRBV11-2,CASSLIPRGGYGYTF,TGTGCCAGCAGCTTAATCCCTAGGGGTGGCTATGGCTACACCTTC
NA,NA,TRBJ1-6,TRBV28,CASGRSPLHF,TGTGCCAGCGGGAGGTCACCCCTCCACTTT
NA,NA,TRBJ2-3,TRBV7-8,CASSLAPGETQYF,TGTGCCAGCAGCTTAGCGCCAGGGGAAACGCAGTATTTT
NA,NA,TRBJ2-1,TRBV3-1/TRBV3-2,CASSQARGGRIF,TGTGCCAGCAGCCAAGCAAGGGGGGGGAGGATCTTC
NA,NA,TRBJ2-7,TRBV7-2,CASSPTGFYEQYF,TGTGCCAGCAGCCCGACCGGGTTCTACGAGCAGTACTTC
TRBD1,NA,TRBJ1-6,TRBV3-1/TRBV3-2,CASSQGQGGSPLHF,TGTGCCAGCAGCCAAGGACAGGGAGGATCACCCCTCCACTTT
NA,NA,TRBJ1-5,TRBV15,CATSRGGRPQHF,TGTGCCACCAGCAGGGGGGGTAGGCCCCAGCATTTT
NA,NA,TRBJ1-5,TRBV28,CASSFQGRYSNQPQHF,TGTGCCAGCAGTTTCCAGGGGAGATATAGCAATCAGCCCCAGCATTTT
NA,NA,TRBJ1-2,TRBV6-5,CASSRGGVGYGYTF,TGTGCCAGCAGTCGTGGGGGGGTTGGCTATGGCTACACCTTC